Detailed here is one T cell receptor beta chain. No cognate antigen has been identified for it. Within one base of it there is no much larger clone, and no base qualities were kept. The cohort consisted of 650 to 700 healthy bone marrow donors. All cohort members were sampled while nominally healthy, although unrecorded immune exposures were likely present. The donor was CMV seronegative and was included in the group of over 300 seronegative cohort members. A peripheral blood sample was collected from each donor, and TCR beta sequencing was performed on peripheral blood mononuclear cells. The Qiagen DNeasy Blood Extraction Kit was used to extract genomic DNA from the blood cell samples. The sample belongs to a study of cytomegalovirus exposure and HLA in healthy donors (dated by TCRdb to between 2016 and 2019). Study-level background: An earlier analysis of more than 550 of the donors reported about 300 Gb of sequence data and around 120 million unique TCR beta sequences obtained from around 170 million T cells. Typing coverage varied by locus: about 620-630 donors for A, B, C, DRB1 and DQB1; approximately 560 for DQA1; nearly 610 for DPA1; around 490 for DPB1. High-throughput TCR immunosequencing, statistical association of individual TCRs with disease status, and machine learning were combined to predict cytomegalovirus infection status. An early release that covered approximately 600 HLA-typed donors contained approximately 290 gigabases of sequencing data and 85 million to 100 million unique TCR sequences. The study profiled the T cell repertoires of approximately 700 subjects by immunosequencing and related them to cytomegalovirus serostatus. An earlier analysis of several hundred of the donors applied high-throughput TCR beta sequencing to assess whether each TCR beta V gene segment acted as functional or pseudogenic. A handful of DR-DQ haplotypes were treated as single units for association and clustering because of strong linkage in the cohort. HLA typing included class I and class II loci at four-digit resolution. The later analysis used no new phenotypic data to find candidate immune exposures, relying instead on TCR beta sequences and their occurrence across donors. Donor age, sex, ethnicity and CMV serostatus were compiled together with the repertoire data. In a later analysis, previously published TCR beta repertoires from several hundred donors were re-analyzed and high-resolution HLA genotyping was added so that TCR occurrence patterns could be studied. Of the 398 genotyped donors, over 70% fell in the genetic ancestry cluster associated with self-reported Caucasian donors. All discovery cohort repertoires had been generated on a single sequencing platform. The study aimed to test whether cataloging public T cell receptors could reveal signatures of past pathogen exposure. Besides the first cohort of hundreds of subjects, a separate validation cohort made up of roughly 130 different subjects was used. In a later genetic analysis, genome-wide SNP genotypes for about 55% of the roughly 700 donors were used, and that subset was treated as a discovery cohort. Among over 350 genotyped donors of the cohort, an average of around 240,000 unique TCR beta nucleotide sequences were sequenced per donor, 15% to 20% of them non-productive.

The CDR1 and CDR2 encoded by the germline V gene are MGHRA and YSYEKL. Unmatched junction bases come to 11, with V trimmed by 5 bases and J by 4 bases. Its CDR3 holds 17 amino acids, cysteine through phenylalanine. Of all the DNA, just the CDR3 is kept, 51 bases in frame from base 1. On the study overall, not on this receptor specifically: A cluster of highly shared sequence variants was judged likely to be a technical artifact of the sequencing pipeline. Most TCR sequences were seen in very few donors, while some public TCRs were found in many individuals. The classifier was reported to diagnose cytomegalovirus status with high specificity and sensitivity in both the original cohort and the validation cohort. According to the authors, the approach could potentially be generalized to other disease states and immunological phenotypes. A further reported finding was that TCR beta sequences accurately predicted the HLA-A and HLA-B alleles for most subjects in the first cohort. At a false discovery rate of 0.05, a later analysis linked under 20,000 TCR beta sequences to specific HLA alleles. A total of 150 to 200 TCR beta chains were listed by the study as associated with cytomegalovirus. In a later analysis, TCR association rates were found to vary across HLA loci, with the most associated TCRs seen for DRB1 alleles and the fewest for HLA-C alleles. Assigning TCR associations to individual alleles was difficult when HLA alleles, especially DR and DQ, strongly co-occurred. In an earlier analysis of 587 of the donors, most TCR beta V segments appeared in productive rearrangements about 87% or about 30% of the time, broadly matching IMGT annotations. V-gene and J-gene trimming of TCR beta chains was associated with a missense DCLRE1C variant in a later genetic analysis, and the association was replicated in an independent cohort. Because HLA typing was unavailable for some donors at each locus, only the typed subset was used in association tests. For the cohort, immune exposure information was limited to CMV serostatus. In a later analysis, HLA-associated TCR beta chains showed more clonal expansion and lower generation probabilities than non-associated chains that were equally common. Most CMV-associated TCR beta chains appeared to be HLA-restricted in a later analysis, and the HLA associations seemed to be driven largely by CMV exposure. Presence/absence analyses assumed roughly uniform sequencing depth across donors, an assumption that may not hold. A later analysis reported that several top co-occurrence clusters appeared linked to parvovirus B19, influenza, CMV and Epstein-Barr virus. The earlier analysis of about 600 of the donors excluded 15 to 20 rarely observed V segments, including chromosome 9 orphons, because counts were too low. In this cohort, only TCR beta chains were sequenced, and detectable features were limited by the absence of alpha or paired-chain data. Some IMGT-functional V segments, including TRBV6-2 and TRBV6-3, could not be distinguished by the 87-base-pair reads and were therefore excluded. A later genetic analysis reported fewer N-insertions in productive TCRs among donors in an Asian-associated ancestry cluster than the roughly 720-donor mean. In vitro tests confirmed that a few of the cytomegalovirus-associated TCR beta chains recognize cytomegalovirus antigens. Linkage disequilibrium might explain the correlated functional status among segregating V segments, but an unknown experimental factor could not be excluded.

Libraries were built with the immunoSEQ multiplex PCR assay. The multiplex PCR relied on a mix of 60 forward primers for TCR Vbeta segments and 13 reverse primers for TCR Jbeta segments. Amplification of the CDR3 region of rearranged TCR beta genes was performed with a multiplex PCR assay on genomic DNA. On the Illumina HiSeq System, the amplified TCR beta libraries were sequenced as 87-base-pair reads. Under the source paper's analysis protocol: Across the roughly 700 repertoires, a later analysis counted some 81 million unique TCR beta chains, 8.5 million to 12 million of which were shared by at least two donors. Raw reads were error-corrected and collapsed into unique sequences with a nearest-neighbor algorithm that merged closely related sequences to remove PCR and sequencing errors. To assign V, D and J gene segments, CDR3 sequences were aligned to IMGT reference sequences. For a sequence to be retained, a match of at least six nucleotides was required to both a V gene segment and a J gene segment. A rearrangement was called productive if the CDR3 had no stop codons and remained in frame with V and J, and every other rearrangement was called non-productive. CDR3 was defined by IMGT convention, running from the second conserved V-encoded cysteine to the conserved J-encoded phenylalanine. Sequences without an unambiguous match to a single V gene segment were excluded from the earlier analysis of almost 600 of the donors. An earlier analysis of some 500 of the donors classified V segments as functional when productive rearrangements were above 56.7% and as segregating when the standard deviation between donors was above 5%. A statistical classification framework was built to diagnose cytomegalovirus status from the catalog of TCR beta chain sequences. In a later analysis, TCR nucleotide sequences were compared against IMGT/GENE-DB human TR gene sequences so that V and J genes could be assigned. A later analysis assigned CDR3 sequences and most-parsimonious VDJ recombination scenarios with the TCRdist pipeline. In a later analysis, every TCR beta chain was defined by the combination of its CDR3 amino acid sequence and its V-gene family, and reads without a unique V-gene family were dropped. To address suspected cross-contamination and a sequencing artifact, a later analysis removed a few hundred highly shared, low-generation-probability nucleotide sequences. For each public chain, a later analysis derived a clonal expansion index from normalized ranks of inferred template counts within each repertoire. In a later analysis, generation probabilities were computed using a VDJ recombination model fitted to out-of-frame rearrangements, and the results were checked against IGoR. A later analysis scored TCR-TCR, TCR-HLA and TCR-CMV co-occurrence with hypergeometric tests, applying a repertoire-size bias correction to TCR pairs. False discovery rates were estimated in a later analysis by permuting HLA or CMV assignments 20 times. A later analysis grouped co-occurring TCRs with DBSCAN, adding TCRdist sequence similarity when clustering within HLA-allele-positive subsets. Repertoires with fewer than 30,000 or more than 120,000 public chains were left out of co-occurrence clustering, as were about 5 repertoires with anomalous nucleotide sharing. TCRdb stores this immuneACCESS table with in-frame sequences only. Part of the clones is absent; in the studies checked, under half of the shortfall reflects unresolved V genes, and no reason is known for the rest. The DNA was the basis for D and trimming; V, J and clone size are from that table. This sample is represented by more than 110,000 clones; around 80% of them were singletons. The biggest ten clones account for approximately 2.3% of the sample.

This clonotype was obtained from a man aged 30 to 39 in good health and CMV-seronegative. Sequenced: PBMCs. The receptor chain draws on TRBV4-1 and TRBJ2-1, with TRBD2 matching 10 junction bases. The bases read TGCGCCAGCAGCTCCAGTCCCGGGACTAGCGAGTACAATGAGCAGTTCTTC. It translates as CASSSSPGTSEYNEQFF.